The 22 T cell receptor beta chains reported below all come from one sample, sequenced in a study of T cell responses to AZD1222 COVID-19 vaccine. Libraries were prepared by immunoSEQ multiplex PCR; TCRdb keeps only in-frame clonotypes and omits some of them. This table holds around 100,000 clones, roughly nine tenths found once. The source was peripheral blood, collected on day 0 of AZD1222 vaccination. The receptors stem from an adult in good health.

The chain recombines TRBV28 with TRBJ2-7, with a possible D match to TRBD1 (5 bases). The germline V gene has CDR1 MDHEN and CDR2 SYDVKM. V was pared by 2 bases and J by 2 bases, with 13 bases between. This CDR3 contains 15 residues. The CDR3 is CASSLQAGWAYEQYF. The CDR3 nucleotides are TGTGCCAGCAGTTTACAGGCAGGGTGGGCCTACGAGCAGTACTTC.

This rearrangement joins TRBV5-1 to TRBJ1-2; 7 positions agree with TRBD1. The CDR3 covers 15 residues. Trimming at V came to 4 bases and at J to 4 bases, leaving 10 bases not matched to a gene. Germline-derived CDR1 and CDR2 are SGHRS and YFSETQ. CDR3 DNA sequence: TGCGCCAGCAGCCCCCGCGGACAGGACCCCTATGGCTACACCTTC. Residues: CASSPRGQDPYGYTF. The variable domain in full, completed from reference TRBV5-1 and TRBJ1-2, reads KAGVTQTPRYLIKTRGQQVTLSCSPISGHRSVSWYQQTPGQGLQFLFEYFSETQRNKGNFPGRFSGRQFSNSRSEMNVSTLELGDSALYLCASSPRGQDPYGYTFGSGTRLTVV.

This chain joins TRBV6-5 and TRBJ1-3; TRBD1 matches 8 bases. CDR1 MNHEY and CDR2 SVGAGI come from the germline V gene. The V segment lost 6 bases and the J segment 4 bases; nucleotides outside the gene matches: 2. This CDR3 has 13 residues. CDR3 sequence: CASSRDRGNTIYF. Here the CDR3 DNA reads TGTGCCAGCAGCAGGGACAGGGGAAACACCATATATTTT.

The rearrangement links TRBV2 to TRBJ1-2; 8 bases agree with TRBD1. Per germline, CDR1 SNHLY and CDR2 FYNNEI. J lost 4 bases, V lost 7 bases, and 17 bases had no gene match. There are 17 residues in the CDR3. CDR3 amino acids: CASIKRDRINLGYGYTF. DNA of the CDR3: TGTGCCAGCATTAAGCGGGACAGGATCAATTTAGGCTATGGCTACACCTTC.

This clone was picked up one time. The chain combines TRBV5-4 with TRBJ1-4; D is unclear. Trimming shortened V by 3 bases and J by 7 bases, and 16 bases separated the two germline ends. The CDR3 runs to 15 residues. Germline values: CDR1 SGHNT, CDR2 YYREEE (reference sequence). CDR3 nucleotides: TGTGCCAGCAGCTCGAATAACCGGGGTAGTGAAAAACTGTTTTTT. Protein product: CASSSNNRGSEKLFF.

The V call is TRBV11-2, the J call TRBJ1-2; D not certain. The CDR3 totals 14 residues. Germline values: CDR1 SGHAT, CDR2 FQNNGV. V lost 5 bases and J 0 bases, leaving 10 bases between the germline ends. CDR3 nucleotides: TGTGCCAGCAGCAAACAACAGACTAACTATGGCTACACCTTC. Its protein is CASSKQQTNYGYTF.

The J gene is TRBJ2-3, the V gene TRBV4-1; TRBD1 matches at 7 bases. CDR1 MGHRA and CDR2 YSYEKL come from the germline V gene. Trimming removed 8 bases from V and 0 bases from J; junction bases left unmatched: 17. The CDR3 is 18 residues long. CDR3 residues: CASSGDQRTGTSTDTQYF. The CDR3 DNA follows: TGCGCCAGCTCTGGGGATCAACGGACAGGTACTAGCACAGATACGCAGTATTTT.

CDR3 in DNA: TGCGCCAGCAGCTTTGGACAGGGAAAGGATGGCTACACCTTC. This encodes CASSFGQGKDGYTF. V usage is TRBV5-1 and J usage is TRBJ1-2, with TRBD1 matching 8 bases. The length of the CDR3 is 14 residues. Trimming cost V 2 bases and J 6 bases; bases outside gene matches: 6. Per germline, CDR1 SGHRS and CDR2 YFSETQ.

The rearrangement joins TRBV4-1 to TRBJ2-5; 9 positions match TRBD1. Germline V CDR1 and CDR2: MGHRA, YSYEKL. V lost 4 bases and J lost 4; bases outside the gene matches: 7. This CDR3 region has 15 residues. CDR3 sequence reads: CASSPGTGTVETQYF. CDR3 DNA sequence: TGCGCCAGCAGCCCAGGGACAGGGACCGTAGAGACCCAGTACTTC.

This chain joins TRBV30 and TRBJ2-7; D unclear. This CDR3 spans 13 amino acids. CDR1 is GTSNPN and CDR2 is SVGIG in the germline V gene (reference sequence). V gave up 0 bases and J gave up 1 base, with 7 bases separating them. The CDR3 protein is CAWSVDRSYEQYF. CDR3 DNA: TGTGCCTGGAGTGTAGACCGATCCTACGAGCAGTACTTC. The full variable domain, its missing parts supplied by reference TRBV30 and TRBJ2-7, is SQTIHQWPATLVQPVGSPLSLECTVEGTSNPNLYWYRQAAGRGLQLLFYSVGIGQISSEVPQNLSASRPQDRQFILSSKKLLLSDSGFYLCAWSVDRSYEQYFGPGTRLTVT.

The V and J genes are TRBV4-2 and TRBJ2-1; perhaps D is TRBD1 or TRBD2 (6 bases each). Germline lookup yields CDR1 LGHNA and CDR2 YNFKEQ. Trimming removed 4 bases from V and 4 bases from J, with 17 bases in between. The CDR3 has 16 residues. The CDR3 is CASSRKEGQPYNEQFF. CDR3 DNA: TGTGCCAGCAGCCGGAAGGAGGGACAACCTTACAATGAGCAGTTCTTC.

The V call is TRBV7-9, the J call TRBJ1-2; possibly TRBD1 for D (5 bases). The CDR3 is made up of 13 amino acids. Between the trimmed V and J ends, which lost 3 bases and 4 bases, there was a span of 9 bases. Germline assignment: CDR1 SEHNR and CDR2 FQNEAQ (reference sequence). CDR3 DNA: TGTGCCAGCAGCTTCCTTGACAGCTATGGCTACACCTTC. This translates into CASSFLDSYGYTF.

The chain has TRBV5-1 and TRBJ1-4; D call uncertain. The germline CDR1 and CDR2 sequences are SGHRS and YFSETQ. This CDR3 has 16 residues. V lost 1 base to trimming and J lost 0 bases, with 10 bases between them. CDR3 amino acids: CASSLFPATTNEKLFF. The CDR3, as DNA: TGCGCCAGCAGCTTGTTTCCGGCGACAACTAATGAAAAACTGTTTTTT.

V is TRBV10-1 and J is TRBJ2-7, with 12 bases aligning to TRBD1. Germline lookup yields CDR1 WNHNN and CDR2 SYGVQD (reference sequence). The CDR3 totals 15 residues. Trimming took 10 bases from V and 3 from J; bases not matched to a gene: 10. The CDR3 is CATARGTGGNYEQYF. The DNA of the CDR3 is TGCGCCACCGCAAGAGGGACAGGGGGCAACTACGAGCAGTACTTC.

DNA for the CDR3: TGTGCCGGCTTCTCGGGGAAGACTAGCACAGATACGCAGTATTTT. Amino acids: CAGFSGKTSTDTQYF. The chain carries TRBV7-9 and TRBJ2-3; possible D gene TRBD2, 5 bases. CDR3 length: 15 residues. Between the trimmed V and J ends, which lost 11 bases and 0 bases, there was a span of 18 bases. CDR1 and CDR2 (germline): SEHNR, FQNEAQ (reference sequence).

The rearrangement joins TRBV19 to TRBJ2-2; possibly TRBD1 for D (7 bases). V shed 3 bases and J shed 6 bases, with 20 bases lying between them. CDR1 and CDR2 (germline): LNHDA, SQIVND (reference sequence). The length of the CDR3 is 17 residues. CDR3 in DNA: TGTGCCAGTAGTATGGGGGGACAGAGAGGAAGGGCCGGGGAGCTGTTTTTT. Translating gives CASSMGGQRGRAGELFF. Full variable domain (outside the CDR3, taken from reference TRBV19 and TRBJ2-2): DGGITQSPKYLFRKEGQNVTLSCEQNLNHDAMYWYRQDPGQGLRLIYYSQIVNDFQKGDIAEGYSVSREKKESFPLTVTSAQKNPTAFYLCASSMGGQRGRAGELFFGEGSRLTVL.

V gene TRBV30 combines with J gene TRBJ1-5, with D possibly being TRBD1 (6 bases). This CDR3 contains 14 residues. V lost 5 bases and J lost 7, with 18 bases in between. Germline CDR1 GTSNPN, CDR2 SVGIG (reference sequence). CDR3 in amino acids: CAWGLQGSGQPQHF. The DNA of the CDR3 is TGTGCCTGGGGCCTTCAGGGGAGCGGGCAGCCCCAGCATTTT. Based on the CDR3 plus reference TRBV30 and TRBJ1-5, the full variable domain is SQTIHQWPATLVQPVGSPLSLECTVEGTSNPNLYWYRQAAGRGLQLLFYSVGIGQISSEVPQNLSASRPQDRQFILSSKKLLLSDSGFYLCAWGLQGSGQPQHFGDGTRLSIL.

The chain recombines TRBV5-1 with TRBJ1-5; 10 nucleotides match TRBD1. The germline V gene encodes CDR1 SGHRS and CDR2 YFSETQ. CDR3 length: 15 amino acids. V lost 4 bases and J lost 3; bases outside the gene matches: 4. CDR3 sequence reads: CASSVGTGANQPQHF. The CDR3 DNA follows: TGCGCCAGCAGCGTCGGGACAGGGGCCAATCAGCCCCAGCATTTT.

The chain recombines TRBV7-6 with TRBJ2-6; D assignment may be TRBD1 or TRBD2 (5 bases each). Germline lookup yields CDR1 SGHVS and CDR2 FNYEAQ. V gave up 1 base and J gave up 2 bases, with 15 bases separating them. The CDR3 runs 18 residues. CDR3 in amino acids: CASSLEVGDHTGANVLTF. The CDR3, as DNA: TGTGCCAGCAGCTTAGAGGTCGGGGACCATACTGGGGCCAACGTCCTGACTTTC.

The CDR3: CASSAYRENTEAFF. The CDR3 coding sequence is TGTGCCAGCAGCGCATACCGTGAGAACACTGAAGCTTTCTTT. The chain combines TRBV5-5 with TRBJ1-1; D ambiguous. Germline V gene lookup returns CDR1 SGHKS and CDR2 YYEKEE (reference sequence). The CDR3 totals 14 residues. V was shortened by 4 bases and J by 1 base, with 11 bases between the two germline ends.

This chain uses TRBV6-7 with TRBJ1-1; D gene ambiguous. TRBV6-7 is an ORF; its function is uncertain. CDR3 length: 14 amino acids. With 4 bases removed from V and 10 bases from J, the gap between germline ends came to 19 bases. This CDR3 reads CASSSGLHGRRAFF. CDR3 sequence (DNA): TGTGCCAGCAGTTCGGGCCTTCACGGGAGGAGAGCTTTCTTT.

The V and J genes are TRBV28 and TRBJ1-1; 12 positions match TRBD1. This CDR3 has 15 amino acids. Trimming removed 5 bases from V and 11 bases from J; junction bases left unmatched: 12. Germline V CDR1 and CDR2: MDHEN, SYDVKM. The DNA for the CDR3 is TGTGCCAGCAGTGTGCCGGGACAGGGGGCCCGTGGGGCTTTCTTT. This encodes CASSVPGQGARGAFF.